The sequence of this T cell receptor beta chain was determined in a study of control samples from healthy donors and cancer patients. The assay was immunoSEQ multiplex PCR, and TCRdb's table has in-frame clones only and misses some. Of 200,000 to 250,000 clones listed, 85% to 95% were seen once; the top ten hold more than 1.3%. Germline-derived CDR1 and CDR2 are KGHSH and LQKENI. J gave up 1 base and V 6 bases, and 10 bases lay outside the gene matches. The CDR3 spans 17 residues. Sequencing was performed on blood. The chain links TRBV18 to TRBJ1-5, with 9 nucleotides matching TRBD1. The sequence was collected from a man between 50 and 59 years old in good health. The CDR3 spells CASSPTLDRGSNQPQHF. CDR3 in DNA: TGTGCCAGCTCGCCTACACTTGACAGGGGGAGCAATCAGCCCCAGCATTTT.